This TCR beta chain was found in a study of HIV-infected children after antiretroviral therapy interruption (dated by TCRdb to about 2019). Describing the broader study: Eight children were included: four on planned treatment interruption and four on continuous treatment, all with CD4+ count above 500 and viral load below 50 copies/ml. Median age was around 9 years in the interruption group and 8 years in the continuous treatment group. Most participating children had recorded exposure to EBV and CMV. In the interruption arm, samples were obtained at week 0, week 12, end of interruption (week 24 or 48), and about 3 years after study end. Continuous-treatment samples were analyzed from corresponding weeks 0, 48 and 150. TCR repertoires were compared between children on planned treatment interruption and children on continuous antiretroviral treatment, alongside thymic output measurements.

The CDR3 holds 16 amino acids from the cysteine to the phenylalanine. CDR3 DNA is the only sequence kept; it has 48 bases, read in frame from the first base. The germline V gene provides CDR1 MDHEN and CDR2 SYDVKM. The germline V end is reduced by 4 bases and the J end by 1 base; junction bases left unmatched: 9. This clonotype appeared many times. Its target antigen remains unknown. The record has no base qualities; no much larger clone is one base away. The treatment or condition tag for this specimen amounts to: PENTA 11 planned treatment interruption arm or continuous ART arm. The participants were children from the United Kingdom between 2 and 15 years old who had been on ART with at least three drugs for 24 weeks or longer. The study required cryopreserved PBMCs containing at least 5 million viable cells, and a few candidate patients were excluded because of low viable PBMC yield. Using a FACSAria III cell sorter, naive CD4+ CD45RA+ CD45RO- T cells were FACS-sorted out of thawed PBMCs. The sorted cells were fixed, and RNA was then extracted with the RNeasy FFPE kit and afterward with the RNeasy Micro kit.

The method behind the library was 3' RACE. To correct PCR amplification bias, TCR libraries were generated from RNA with a 3' RACE protocol that used unique molecular identifiers. Up to roughly 12 amplicon libraries were pooled and sequenced on an Illumina MiSeq with v2 2x250 paired-end chemistry. As for how the authors treated the data: Decombinator was used to process the reads, assigning V and J genes and CDR3 and applying barcode-based correction of errors and PCR bias. Before Gini coefficients were calculated with the R ineq package, the repertoires were subsampled to the same depth. CDR3 similarity was assessed with GLIPH, Hamming distance and a shared triplet metric. TCRdb trimmed public reads at Q25 via fastp, called clones via MiXCR and kept in-frame beta chains. Records with the same CDR3 protein are collapsed into one entry carrying the most frequent genes and DNA. These V and J calls are TCRdb output, not the study's own analysis. This sample holds 45,000 to 50,000 distinct CDR3 sequences; around 4% were observed only once. 0.7% of the sample lies in the top ten.

Study-level results and caveats: The low number of patients is a limitation and the data should be interpreted with caution. The naive CD4+ Gini coefficient rose by the end of treatment interruption, suggesting clonal expansion, and returned to baseline by 3 years. In naive CD4+ repertoires of PTI patients, reduced CDR3 sharing between time points was observed after interruption began, whereas many sequences were found to be shared between end of interruption and 3 years later. Minor non-naive CD45RA+ populations such as EMRA or stem memory cells might have been included among the sorted CD45RA+ naive cells.

This receptor was identified in a pool of human donors with HIV. The V gene is TRBV28 and the J gene is TRBJ2-7, with 8 bases aligning to TRBD1. Sequenced material: CD45RA+ CD4+ T cells from PBMCs, pooled from several time points, taken from a donor given antiretroviral therapy, either interrupted or continuous. Per the publication, the cell subset or site label means: naive CD4+ CD45RA+ CD45RO- T cells. At the DNA level, the sequence is TGTGCCAGCAGTTCAACGTCGGACAGGGAGTCCTACGAGCAGTACTTC. Translation gives CASSSTSDRESYEQYF.